Following are 29 T cell receptor beta chains from one sample sequenced in a study of synovial regulatory T cells in juvenile arthritis. Some clones are missing from TCRdb's copy, which holds only in-frame ones; the method was immunoSEQ multiplex PCR. Its clone listing holds roughly 10,000 clones. The specimen sequenced was Treg cells from blood. Subset specified: remaining (HLA-DR-negative) circulating blood Treg cells. The origin of the receptors is a donor between 2 and 35 years old with juvenile idiopathic arthritis.

This chain connects TRBV5-1 to TRBJ1-2. The V gene's germline CDR1 is SGHRS and CDR2 YFSETQ. The CDR3 covers 12 residues. DNA was not recorded. CDR3 in amino acids: CASSVGLYGYTF.

The rearrangement uses TRBV6-1 and TRBJ1-2; TCRdb returns TRBD1, unconfirmable since there is no DNA. CDR3 length: 13 residues. This entry has no DNA. Germline V gene data show CDR1 as MNHNS and CDR2 as SASEGT. The CDR3 here is CATSLRDSYGYTF.

The V and J genes are TRBV11-1 and TRBJ2-1; TCRdb lists TRBD2, though no DNA is available to test this call. CDR3 length equals 11 residues. No DNA is listed. From germline, CDR1 is SGHAT and CDR2 FQDESV (reference sequence). CDR3 protein: CASSPRDEQFF.

The V call is TRBV18, the J call TRBJ2-3; TCRdb indicates TRBD2, and absent DNA this call remains unverified. Germline-derived CDR1 and CDR2 are KGHSH and LQKENI. This CDR3 has 15 amino acids. The protein alone is recorded here. CDR3 sequence: CASTPRTGITDTQYF. The complete variable domain, with remaining parts taken from reference TRBV18 and TRBJ2-3, reads NAGVMQNPRHLVRRRGQEARLRCSPMKGHSHVYWYRQLPEEGLKFMVYLQKENIIDESGMPKERFSAEFPKEGPSILRIQQVVRGDSAAYFCASTPRTGITDTQYFGPGTRLTVL.

This chain links TRBV4-1 with TRBJ2-7; TCRdb outputs TRBD1, but without DNA this stays unchecked. Germline V gives CDR1 MGHRA, CDR2 YSYEKL. The CDR3 runs to 16 residues. This entry has no DNA. This chain's CDR3 is CASSQDFRTGAYEQYF.

The chain has TRBV10-3 and TRBJ1-1. Germline V gives CDR1 ENHRY, CDR2 SYGVKD. CDR3 length: 14 residues. No DNA sequence is on record. CDR3 sequence: CAISESRRGSEAFF.

The rearrangement uses TRBV30 and TRBJ1-1. CDR1 is GTSNPN and CDR2 is SVGIG in the germline V gene (reference sequence). The CDR3 totals 11 residues. Only the protein sequence is given. This chain's CDR3 is CAWRRRTEAFF.

The rearrangement links TRBV28 to TRBJ1-2. This CDR3 is built from 15 residues. There is no recorded DNA. CDR1 is MDHEN and CDR2 is SYDVKM in the germline V gene. The CDR3 spells CASSGPGGDHYGYTF.

This chain connects TRBV14 to TRBJ1-2; TCRdb's D call of TRBD1 is untestable without DNA. CDR3 size: 13 residues. No DNA is given. From germline, CDR1 is SGHDN and CDR2 FVKESK. The CDR3 is CASSPTANYGYTF.

The V gene is TRBV4-1, the J gene TRBJ2-5; the D gene TCRdb calls, TRBD1, cannot be checked with no DNA. The CDR3 extends over 15 amino acids. No DNA is recorded. Germline CDR1 MGHRA, CDR2 YSYEKL. The CDR3 is CASSQGQLISETQYF.

The chain carries TRBV10-3 and TRBJ2-3; TCRdb gives TRBD1 as the D gene, but with no DNA this cannot be confirmed. The CDR3 spans 15 residues. DNA for this receptor is not on file. Germline CDR1 ENHRY, CDR2 SYGVKD. The CDR3 protein is CAISESGHLTDTQYF.

This sequence joins TRBV5-4 and TRBJ1-1; the D call of TRBD1 rests on TCRdb alone, since no DNA is present to check it. The CDR3 is 13 amino acids. Only the protein is on record. The germline CDR1 and CDR2 sequences are SGHNT and YYREEE (reference sequence). CDR3 residues: CASRPGGGTEAFF.

The V gene is TRBV7-2, the J gene TRBJ2-7; TCRdb outputs TRBD2, but without DNA this stays unchecked. The CDR3 contains 14 residues. DNA for this receptor is not on file. Germline V gives CDR1 SGHTA, CDR2 FQGNSA. This CDR3 is CASSWSGVNYEQYF.

The rearrangement joins TRBV10-3 to TRBJ1-1. The CDR3 covers 14 residues. Only the protein is on record. From germline, CDR1 is ENHRY and CDR2 SYGVKD. The CDR3 loop is CAIRSANMNTEAFF.

The chain recombines TRBV7-5 with TRBJ1-6; TCRdb's assignment of TRBD1 cannot be checked, as there is no DNA. TRBV7-5 is a documented pseudogene. The CDR3 sequence is 16 residues long. The record lacks a DNA sequence. Here the CDR3 reads CARSNRDKKYNSPLHF.

V gene TRBV28 combines with J gene TRBJ2-7; TCRdb designates TRBD1, a call that cannot be tested without DNA. Per germline, CDR1 MDHEN and CDR2 SYDVKM. The CDR3 runs 13 residues. No DNA accompanies this entry. This CDR3 is CASSLQGGYEQYF.

V usage is TRBV7-2 and J usage is TRBJ1-3. Germline loops: CDR1 SGHTA, CDR2 FQGNSA. The CDR3 sequence is 11 residues long. No DNA accompanies this entry. The CDR3 reads CASSPGNTIYF. Full variable domain (remainder filled in from reference TRBV7-2 and TRBJ1-3): GAGVSQSPSNKVTEKGKDVELRCDPISGHTALYWYRQSLGQGLEFLIYFQGNSAPDKSGLPSDRFSAERTGGSVSTLTIQRTQQEDSAVYLCASSPGNTIYFGEGSWLTVV.

This chain joins TRBV4-2 and TRBJ1-2. The germline V gene encodes CDR1 LGHNA and CDR2 YNFKEQ. This CDR3 comprises 13 residues. There is no recorded DNA. CDR3: CASSQVILEGYTF.

The chain couples TRBV5-1 to TRBJ2-3; the D call of TRBD2 rests on TCRdb alone, since no DNA is present to check it. This CDR3 spans 12 amino acids. The entry carries no DNA sequence. Germline values: CDR1 SGHRS, CDR2 YFSETQ. The CDR3 here is CASSFGLDTQYF.

V usage is TRBV4-1 and J usage is TRBJ1-2; TCRdb indicates TRBD1, and absent DNA this call remains unverified. The CDR3 has 13 amino acids. DNA for this receptor is not on file. The germline V gene encodes CDR1 MGHRA and CDR2 YSYEKL. CDR3 region: CASSRPGNYGYTF.

The chain uses TRBV9 and TRBJ1-1. The CDR3 is 12 amino acids. A DNA sequence was not provided. Germline lookup yields CDR1 SGDLS and CDR2 YYNGEE. The CDR3 sequence is CASASRFGEAFF.

This rearrangement joins TRBV6-5 to TRBJ2-1. Per germline, CDR1 MNHEY and CDR2 SVGAGI. This CDR3 comprises 11 residues. No DNA has been recorded. The CDR3 here is CASRFYNEQFF.

V is TRBV4-2 and J is TRBJ1-1. There are 15 residues in the CDR3. No DNA has been recorded. From germline, CDR1 is LGHNA and CDR2 YNFKEQ. This CDR3 is CASSQGEARDTEAFF.

J is TRBJ2-7 and V is TRBV2; TCRdb names TRBD2, which stays unverified in the absence of DNA. Germline assignment: CDR1 SNHLY and CDR2 FYNNEI. This CDR3 spans 14 amino acids. The nucleotide record is missing. The CDR3 sequence: CASTSGGPGNEQYF.

The V and J genes are TRBV19 and TRBJ1-5; with no DNA, the TCRdb D assignment of TRBD1 cannot be verified. CDR3 length: 18 amino acids. No DNA has been recorded. From germline, CDR1 is LNHDA and CDR2 SQIVND (reference sequence). CDR3 loop: CASRFNRGPNPRNQPQHF.

The chain uses TRBV18 and TRBJ1-1; TCRdb picks TRBD1, but there is no DNA to check that call. CDR3 length equals 17 residues. The record lacks a DNA sequence. CDR1 is KGHSH and CDR2 is LQKENI in the germline V gene. The CDR3 reads CASSRDMGGFKPTEAFF.

The CDR3 spells CASSPGTSGPSYEQYF. The chain carries TRBV10-1 and TRBJ2-7; there is no DNA to check the TCRdb D call of TRBD2. This CDR3 is 16 amino acids long. DNA is not on record. Germline assignment: CDR1 WNHNN and CDR2 SYGVQD (reference sequence).

This chain uses TRBV4-1 with TRBJ1-4; the D gene TCRdb calls, TRBD1, cannot be checked with no DNA. From germline, CDR1 is MGHRA and CDR2 YSYEKL. The CDR3 has 16 residues. No DNA sequence was recorded. The chain's CDR3 is CASSQVTGKDGEKLFF.

V usage is TRBV10-2 and J usage is TRBJ2-7; TCRdb gives TRBD2 as the D gene, but with no DNA this cannot be confirmed. This CDR3 contains 13 residues. The entry carries no DNA sequence. The germline CDR1 and CDR2 sequences are WSHSY and SAAADI. The CDR3 here is CASSGHGEYEQYF.